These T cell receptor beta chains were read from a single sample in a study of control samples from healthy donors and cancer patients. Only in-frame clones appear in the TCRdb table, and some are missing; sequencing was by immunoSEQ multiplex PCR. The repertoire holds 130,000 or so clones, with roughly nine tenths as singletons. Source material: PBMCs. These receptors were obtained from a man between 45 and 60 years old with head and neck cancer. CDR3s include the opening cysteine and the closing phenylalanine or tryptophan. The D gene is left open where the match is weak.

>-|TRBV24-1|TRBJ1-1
TGTGCCACCAGTGATCCTAACGTCCAAACTGAAGCTTTCTTT
CATSDPNVQTEAFF
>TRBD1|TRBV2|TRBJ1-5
TGTGCCAGCAGTGAATGGGACAGGGTCGGGAATCAGCCCCAGCATTTT
CASSEWDRVGNQPQHF
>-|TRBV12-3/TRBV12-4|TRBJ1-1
TGTGCCAGCAGTTTCTATGGGGACACTGAAGCTTTCTTT
CASSFYGDTEAFF
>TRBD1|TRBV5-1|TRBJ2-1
TGCGCCAGCAGCCCGGGGTCCAGGGGGTCCCACAATGAGCAGTTCTTC
CASSPGSRGSHNEQFF
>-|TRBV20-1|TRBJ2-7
TGCAGTGCTAGAGGTCCGCAAGGGACTTTCTTC
CSARGPQGTFF
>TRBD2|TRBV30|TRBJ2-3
TGTGCCTGGAGTGTCGGGGGGGCCGAAGATACGCAGTATTTT
CAWSVGGAEDTQYF
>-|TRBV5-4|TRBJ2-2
TGTGCCAGCAGTCCTCCCGGGACCCGTAACACCGGGGAGCTGTTTTTT
CASSPPGTRNTGELFF
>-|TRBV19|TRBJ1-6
TGTGCCAGTAGTTTTCGGATTGTCTCACCCCTCCACTTT
CASSFRIVSPLHF
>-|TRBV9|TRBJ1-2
TGTGCCAGCAGCGGAGGGGGAGGCCATGTCTATGGCTACACCTTC
CASSGGGGHVYGYTF
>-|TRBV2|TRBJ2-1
TGTGCCAGCAGTGGGTTCAATGAGCAGTTCTTC
CASSGFNEQFF
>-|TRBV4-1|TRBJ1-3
TGCGCCAGCAGCCAATGGGGGGCCTCTGGAAACACCATATATTTT
CASSQWGASGNTIYF